This TCR beta chain originates from a study of patients and donors after allogeneic stem cell transplantation. Each CDR3 protein gets one entry after TCRdb re-called the RT-PCR reads with MiXCR. This table has hundreds of thousands of distinct CDR3 sequences, roughly 17% appearing once. This TCR was sampled from a human donor who was either an allogeneic HSCT recipient or a stem cell or donor lymphocyte infusion donor (not recorded which). It is not recorded whose cells these are; they may come from a transplant donor. What was sequenced was blood, either unsorted or a sorted T cell fraction (not recorded which).

The CDR3 nucleotides are TGCAGCGTTCGGGGGGGCCAGGGGTGGAACACTGAAGCTTTCTTT. The encoded protein is CSVRGGQGWNTEAFF. V is TRBV29-1 and J is TRBJ1-1; weak D call: TRBD1 (6 bases). This CDR3 has 15 amino acids. Germline values: CDR1 SQVTM, CDR2 ANQGSEA. The germline V and J ends were trimmed by 5 bases and 1 base, with 17 bases remaining between them.